The 16 T cell receptor beta chains below were found in one sample sequenced in a study of metastatic and nonmetastatic thyroid tumors (TCRdb year 2020). Before undergoing thyroid surgery, none of the patients had been given any kind of treatment. Receptors were amplified or captured by PCR. Sequenced using an Illumina HiSeq 4000. TCRdb trimmed public reads at Q25 via fastp, called clones via MiXCR and kept in-frame beta chains. This sample comprises 30,000 to 40,000 clones, 35% to 45% of them detected only once. Of the sample, 22% falls within the top ten clones. Sequenced sample: tumor tissue. Receptor source: a female donor with papillary thyroid cancer or a benign thyroid nodule (not recorded which). Some clones in this sample may be carry-over from other donors' samples.

The chain links TRBV19 to TRBJ2-5; 9 bases fit TRBD2. V lost 4 bases, J lost 2 bases, and 2 bases stayed unmatched. From germline, CDR1 is LNHDA and CDR2 SQIVND (reference sequence). The CDR3 consists of 14 residues. The CDR3 nucleotides read TGTGCCAGTAGTAGACTAGCGGAACAAGAGACCCAGTACTTC. Its protein product is CASSRLAEQETQYF.

This chain connects TRBV18 to TRBJ1-4, with D maybe TRBD1 (6 bases). Germline V gene sequence: CDR1 KGHSH, CDR2 LQKENI. This CDR3 is built from 12 residues. V was shortened by 6 bases and J by 10 bases, with 12 bases between the two germline ends. The CDR3 DNA follows: TGTGCCAGCTCGCGAAAGGGGGGAAAACTGTTTTTT. It specifies CASSRKGGKLFF.

This clone was detected only a few times. The chain has TRBV6-4 and TRBJ2-3; D not certain. Germline V CDR1 and CDR2: MRHNA, SNTAGT. The length of the CDR3 is 14 residues. The V end lost 3 bases, the J end lost 6 bases, and 13 bases lay between the germline ends. The DNA of the CDR3 is TGTGCCAGCAGTGAGGCCAGTTCGGCTGATACGCAGTATTTT. Amino acid sequence: CASSEASSADTQYF.

This chain joins TRBV7-9 and TRBJ2-1; the D gene is possibly TRBD1 (6 bases). This CDR3 is built from 14 residues. CDR1 and CDR2 (germline): SEHNR, FQNEAQ (reference sequence). V lost 3 bases, J lost 3 bases, and 9 bases lay in between. CDR3 DNA sequence: TGTGCCAGCAGCTTCCAGGGGAACTACAATGAGCAGTTCTTC. This gives the protein CASSFQGNYNEQFF.

The chain carries TRBV28 and TRBJ2-6; no firm D call. The CDR3 runs 14 residues. Germline V CDR1 and CDR2: MDHEN, SYDVKM. With 6 bases removed from V and 1 base from J, the gap between germline ends came to 7 bases. CDR3 DNA sequence: TGTGCCAGCAGGCAGAGGTCTGGGGCCAACGTCCTGACTTTC. This gives the protein CASRQRSGANVLTF.

CDR3 DNA: TGTGCCAGCAGTTTAGGTCAGCAAGAGACCCAGTACTTC. Protein: CASSLGQQETQYF. The genes are TRBV12-3 or TRBV12-4 and TRBJ2-5, with unresolved D. V was cut by 1 base and J by 2 bases, with 5 bases left in between. CDR3 length: 13 amino acids.

This clone has only a few counts. This chain joins TRBV4-2 and TRBJ2-2, with 9 bases fitting TRBD1. Germline V gene data show CDR1 as LGHNA and CDR2 as YNFKEQ. The CDR3 runs 17 residues. V lost 4 bases to trimming and J lost 2 bases; unmatched junction nucleotides: 8. The chain's CDR3 is CASSLTGTGINTGELFF. The CDR3 nucleotides are TGTGCCAGCAGCCTGACCGGGACAGGGATAAACACCGGGGAGCTGTTTTTT.

This clone was observed once. This chain joins TRBV4-1 and TRBJ2-7, with 7 nucleotides matching TRBD1. The germline gives CDR1 MGHRA, CDR2 YSYEKL. V shed 4 bases, J shed 1 base, and the junction held 7 bases outside the gene matches. The CDR3 is 15 residues long. The CDR3 DNA is TGCGCCAGCAGCCTACTTGACAGGGCTTCCTACGAGCAGTACTTC. It yields the protein CASSLLDRASYEQYF.

The chain recombines TRBV20-1 with TRBJ1-5; a possible D gene is TRBD1 (5 bases). CDR1 and CDR2 (germline): DFQATT, SNEGSKA (reference sequence). The CDR3 sequence is 13 residues long. V dropped 4 bases and J dropped 2 bases, with 9 bases sitting between them. The CDR3 region is CSAIGGGNQPQHF. The CDR3 bases are TGCAGTGCTATTGGGGGGGGCAATCAGCCCCAGCATTTT.

This clone has a handful of counts. The genes are TRBV6-6 and TRBJ2-7; TRBD1 is a possible D gene (6 bases). CDR1 MNHNY and CDR2 SVGAGI come from the germline V gene (reference sequence). The CDR3 is 16 residues long. V shed 0 bases and J shed 0 bases, with 12 bases lying between them. Here the CDR3 reads CASSYSIGTLSYEQYF. CDR3 coding DNA: TGTGCCAGCAGTTACTCGATCGGGACACTCTCCTACGAGCAGTACTTC.

The rearrangement links TRBV6-1 to TRBJ2-2; D gene ambiguous. This CDR3 spans 13 amino acids. The V end lost 7 bases, the J end lost 2 bases, and 8 bases lay between the germline ends. The V gene's germline CDR1 is MNHNS and CDR2 SASEGT. The CDR3 loop reads CASKGFNTGELFF. In nucleotides, the CDR3 is TGTGCCAGCAAGGGATTTAACACCGGGGAGCTGTTTTTT.

This clone has just a few counts. In DNA form, the CDR3 reads TGTGCCTGGAGTCCCGGGAGGGTCCATGAGCAGTTCTTC. Translating it yields CAWSPGRVHEQFF. The rearrangement joins TRBV30 to TRBJ2-1, with 8 bases identical to TRBD2. Looked up from germline, CDR1 is GTSNPN and CDR2 is SVGIG (reference sequence). Trimming at V came to 2 bases and at J to 8 bases, leaving 5 bases not matched to a gene. The CDR3 covers 13 residues.

The V gene is TRBV24-1, the J gene TRBJ2-3; 8 bases agree with TRBD2. The CDR3 sequence is 16 residues long. Per germline, CDR1 KGHDR and CDR2 SFDVKD. The V and J ends lost 0 bases and 2 bases, in that order; junction bases with no gene match: 3. DNA of the CDR3: TGTGCCACCAGTGATTTGCGGGAGGGATCCACAGATACGCAGTATTTT. Its protein is CATSDLREGSTDTQYF.

This clone appeared once. V gene TRBV7-2 combines with J gene TRBJ1-2; D is unresolved. V was trimmed by 3 bases and J by 2 bases, leaving 10 bases between them. CDR3 size: 14 residues. Germline V lookup: CDR1 SGHTA, CDR2 FQGNSA. The CDR3 sequence: CASSFSGFNYGYTF. As DNA, the CDR3 is TGTGCCAGCAGCTTCTCAGGATTCAACTATGGCTACACCTTC.

The V call is TRBV13, the J call TRBJ2-5, with D perhaps TRBD1 or TRBD2 (5 bases each). The CDR3 runs 15 residues. Germline V gene sequence: CDR1 PRHDT, CDR2 FYEKMQ (reference sequence). Trimming took off 0 bases at V and 0 bases at J, with 8 bases between the two ends. The chain's CDR3 is CASSLGGTYQETQYF. As DNA, the CDR3 is TGTGCCAGCAGCTTAGGCGGGACGTACCAAGAGACCCAGTACTTC.

V usage is TRBV6-1 and J usage is TRBJ1-6; D is undetermined. The CDR3 totals 10 residues. Looked up from germline, CDR1 is MNHNS and CDR2 is SASEGT. V shed 8 bases and J shed 14 bases, with 10 bases lying between them. The CDR3 is CASGDVALHF. CDR3 nucleotides: TGTGCCAGCGGAGATGTTGCCCTCCACTTT.